The rows below give T cell receptor beta chains drawn from one sample of a study of blood T cell repertoires in COVID-19. Clones were read by immunoSEQ multiplex PCR, and TCRdb kept only the in-frame ones, dropping some. The profile covers under 250,000 clones, with around 82% appearing a single time and around 5.4% taken by the ten largest. Sequenced material: peripheral blood. The receptor set was obtained from a woman aged 65 to 85 with acute or convalescent COVID-19. The CDR3 runs from the conserved cysteine through the conserved F or W. A D gene is named only where the DNA matches it firmly. The size of a clone is reported for some rows only, either as once, few or many, or as a class for expanded clones.

J	D	size	V	length	DNA	CDR3
TRBJ2-1	TRBD2	-	TRBV7-9	16	TGTGCCAGCAGTATACTAGCGGGAGGCCTTTACAATGAGCAGTTCTTC	CASSILAGGLYNEQFF
TRBJ2-2	TRBD2	-	TRBV2	16	TGTGCCAGCAGCGTGACTAGCGGGAGACTTGCAGGGGAGCTGTTTTTT	CASSVTSGRLAGELFF
TRBJ2-1	TRBD2	-	TRBV9	14	TGTGCCAGCAGCCAGGGACTAGCGGGAGATGAGCAGTTCTTC	CASSQGLAGDEQFF
TRBJ2-5	TRBD1	-	TRBV19	14	TGTGCCACCCGCAGGGACAGTCGCGTTGAGACCCAGTACTTC	CATRRDSRVETQYF
TRBJ2-1	-	-	TRBV7-3	13	TGTGCCAGCAGCTTACTACAGGCTAATGAGCAGTTCTTC	CASSLLQANEQFF
TRBJ1-1	-	-	TRBV5-1	15	TGCGCCAGCAGCTTGGCCTCTTCGGGGGTTTCTGAAGCTTTCTTT	CASSLASSGVSEAFF
TRBJ2-2	TRBD2	-	TRBV7-6	17	TGTGCCAGCAGCTTAGTGGCTAGCGGGAGTAACACCGGGGAGCTGTTTTTT	CASSLVASGSNTGELFF
TRBJ1-5	TRBD1	-	TRBV5-1	14	TGCGCCAGCAGCTTGGGGACAGGGGGCTACTCCCAGCATTTT	CASSLGTGGYSQHF
TRBJ2-7	TRBD1	-	TRBV10-2	15	TGCGCCAGCAGTGGGGGGGGACAGGGGCTCTACGAGCAGTATTTC	CASSGGGQGLYEQYF
TRBJ2-6	-	-	TRBV6-4	16	TGTGCCAGCAGTGACTCAGTAGGGGTAGGGGCCAACGTCCTGACTTTC	CASSDSVGVGANVLTF
TRBJ2-7	-	-	TRBV7-8	14	TGTGCCAGCAGCGACCGGAACAGGTTGCGTGAGCAGTACTTC	CASSDRNRLREQYF
TRBJ2-2	TRBD2	once	TRBV18	15	TGTGCCAGCTCATGGACTAGCGCGAACACCGGGGAGCTGTTTTTT	CASSWTSANTGELFF
TRBJ2-7	-	-	TRBV18	13	TGTGCCAGCTCACCACTCGAGGGCTACGAGCAGTACTTC	CASSPLEGYEQYF
TRBJ2-6	TRBD2	-	TRBV29-1	14	TGCAGCGTTGAAGGCGGGGGGAAGGCCAACGTCCTGACTTTC	CSVEGGGKANVLTF
TRBJ1-6	TRBD1	-	TRBV28	16	TGTGCCAGCAGTTCTCACAGGGGCAACAATAATTCACCCCTCCACTTT	CASSSHRGNNNSPLHF
TRBJ1-2	-	-	TRBV20-1	13	TGCAGTGCTAGTTTTGGCGGGGGCGATGGCTACACCTTC	CSASFGGGDGYTF
TRBJ1-5	TRBD1	-	TRBV28	14	TGTGCCAGCAGTCAAGGACAGGGTTGGGAGCCCCAGCATTTT	CASSQGQGWEPQHF
TRBJ2-7	-	-	TRBV5-5	12	TGTGCCAGCAGCGATAGTCTAGGTCGCCAGTACTTC	CASSDSLGRQYF
TRBJ2-7	TRBD1	-	TRBV19	13	TGTGCCAGTAGTACGGGACAGCCCTACGAGCAGTACTTC	CASSTGQPYEQYF
TRBJ1-4	TRBD1	once	TRBV7-9	14	TGTGCCAGCAGCGATCAGGGGGCAAATGAAAAACTGTTTTTT	CASSDQGANEKLFF
TRBJ2-7	TRBD1	-	TRBV30	15	TGTGCCTGGAGGGCCGGGACAGGGTTAGCCTACGAGCAGTACTTC	CAWRAGTGLAYEQYF
TRBJ1-1	TRBD1	-	TRBV5-1	15	TGCGCCAGCAGCGGATCACAGGGGGCGGGGGCTGAAGCTTTCTTT	CASSGSQGAGAEAFF
TRBJ1-1	-	-	TRBV18	14	TGTGCCAGCTCCAGAATCCAAGTGAACACTGAAGCTTTCTTT	CASSRIQVNTEAFF
TRBJ1-1	-	-	TRBV5-1	14	TGCGCCAGCAGCCGTCCCGAGATGAACACTGAAGCTTTCTTT	CASSRPEMNTEAFF
TRBJ2-5	-	-	TRBV6-6	13	TGTGCCAGCAGTTTTAGCGTGGGAGAGACCCAGTACTTC	CASSFSVGETQYF
TRBJ1-1	-	-	TRBV2	15	TGTGCCAGCAGTGAAGCTGGTCCTATGAACACTGAAGCTTTCTTT	CASSEAGPMNTEAFF
TRBJ2-1	TRBD2	-	TRBV5-1	15	TGCGCCAGCAGCTTGTCTAGCGGGAGGGTTAATGAGCAGTTCTTC	CASSLSSGRVNEQFF
TRBJ2-1	TRBD2	many	TRBV27	15	TGTGCCAGCAGTTTATTTGCGGGAGGTCTCGATGAGCAGTTCTTC	CASSLFAGGLDEQFF
TRBJ2-7	TRBD1	-	TRBV7-3	15	TGTGCCAGCAGCCGGACCGGGACAGGGGGTTACGAGCAGTACTTC	CASSRTGTGGYEQYF
TRBJ2-1	-	-	TRBV7-3	11	TGTGCCAGCAGCCAGGGAGGCGAGCAGTTCTTC	CASSQGGEQFF
TRBJ2-1	-	-	TRBV19	12	TGTGCCAGTATGGGAGCGGGCGATGAGCAGTTCTTC	CASMGAGDEQFF
TRBJ1-6	-	-	TRBV4-1	16	TGCGCCAGCAGCCAAGATTGGCGGCAGGGAGGCTCACCCCTCCACTTT	CASSQDWRQGGSPLHF
TRBJ1-4	TRBD1	-	TRBV9	19	TGTGCCAGCAGCGTAGTCCCCGGGACAGGACTGCCGGCTAATGAAAAACTGTTTTTT	CASSVVPGTGLPANEKLFF